The source of this T cell receptor beta chain is a study of T-cell memory formation after mild COVID-19. Study findings and constraints: Pre-infection memory carried some responding clones, suggesting that cross-reactive memory joined.

This CDR3 has 15 amino acids. V dropped 0 bases and J dropped 7 bases, with 15 bases sitting between them. The germline CDR1 and CDR2 sequences are SGHVS and FNYEAQ. With regard to this clonotype: The antigen is unknown.

Each CDR3 protein is one row after TCRdb ran MiXCR on the 5' RACE reads. This sample carries around 200,000 distinct CDR3 sequences, less than 20% of them seen once, and the ten largest clones take roughly 3.9%. Source material: PBMCs or a T cell subset sorted from them (not recorded which). This chain uses TRBV7-6 with TRBJ1-2; no reliable D call. This sequence originates from a man aged 18-30 years who had mild COVID-19 (a few samples of this study predate the infection). Cell type and time point are not known. The CDR3 nucleotides read TGTGCCAGCAGCTTAGCGTCCCGCCCCCGGAGTGGCTACACCTTC. Translating gives CASSLASRPRSGYTF.